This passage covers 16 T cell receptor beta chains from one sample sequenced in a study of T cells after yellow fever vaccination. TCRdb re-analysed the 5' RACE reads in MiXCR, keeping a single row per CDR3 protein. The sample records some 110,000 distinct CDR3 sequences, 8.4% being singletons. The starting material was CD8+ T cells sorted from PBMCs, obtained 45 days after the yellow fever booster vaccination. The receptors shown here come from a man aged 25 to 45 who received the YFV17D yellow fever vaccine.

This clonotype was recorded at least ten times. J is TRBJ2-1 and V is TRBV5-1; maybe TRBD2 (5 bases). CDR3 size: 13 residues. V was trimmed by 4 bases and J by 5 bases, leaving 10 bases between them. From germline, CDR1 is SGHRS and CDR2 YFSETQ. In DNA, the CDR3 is TGCGCCAGCAGCACCAGCGGCGACAATGAGCAGTTCTTC. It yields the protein CASSTSGDNEQFF.

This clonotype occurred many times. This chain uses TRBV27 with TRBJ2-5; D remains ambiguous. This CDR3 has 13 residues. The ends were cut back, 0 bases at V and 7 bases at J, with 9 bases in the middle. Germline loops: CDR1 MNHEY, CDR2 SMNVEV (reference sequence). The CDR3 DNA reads TGTGCCAGCAGTTTATCGATGGGCGGGACCCAGTACTTC. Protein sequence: CASSLSMGGTQYF.

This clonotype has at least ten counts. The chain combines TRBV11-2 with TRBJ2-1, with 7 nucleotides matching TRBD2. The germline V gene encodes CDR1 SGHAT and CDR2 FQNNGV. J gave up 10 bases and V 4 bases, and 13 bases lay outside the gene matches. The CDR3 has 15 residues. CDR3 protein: CASSSYSGSSAEQFF. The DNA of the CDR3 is TGTGCCAGCAGCTCCTATAGCGGGTCCTCCGCGGAGCAGTTCTTC. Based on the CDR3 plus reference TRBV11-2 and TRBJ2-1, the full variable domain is EAGVAQSPRYKIIEKRQSVAFWCNPISGHATLYWYQQILGQGPKLLIQFQNNGVVDDSQLPKDRFSAERLKGVDSTLKIQPAKLEDSAVYLCASSSYSGSSAEQFFGPGTRLTVL.

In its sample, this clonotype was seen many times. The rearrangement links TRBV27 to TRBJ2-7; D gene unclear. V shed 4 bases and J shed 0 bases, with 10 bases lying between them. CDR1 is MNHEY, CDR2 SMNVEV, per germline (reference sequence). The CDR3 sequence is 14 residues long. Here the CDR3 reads CASSSLDPSYEQYF. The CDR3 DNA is TGTGCCAGCAGTTCCCTCGACCCCTCCTACGAGCAGTACTTC.

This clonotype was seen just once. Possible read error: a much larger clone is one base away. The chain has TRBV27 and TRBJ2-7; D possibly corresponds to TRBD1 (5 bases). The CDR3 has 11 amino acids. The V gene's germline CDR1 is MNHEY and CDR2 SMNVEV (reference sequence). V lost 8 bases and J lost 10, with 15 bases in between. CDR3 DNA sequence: TGTGCCAGCGGACACTCCTCCGACCAGTACTTC. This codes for CASGHSSDQYF.

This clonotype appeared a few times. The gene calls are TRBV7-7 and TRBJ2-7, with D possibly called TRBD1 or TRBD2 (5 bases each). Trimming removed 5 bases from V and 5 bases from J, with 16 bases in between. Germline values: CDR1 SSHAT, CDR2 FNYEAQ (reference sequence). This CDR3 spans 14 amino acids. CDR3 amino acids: CASSPEGSSDEQYF. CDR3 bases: TGTGCCAGCAGCCCAGAGGGGAGCAGTGACGAGCAGTACTTC.

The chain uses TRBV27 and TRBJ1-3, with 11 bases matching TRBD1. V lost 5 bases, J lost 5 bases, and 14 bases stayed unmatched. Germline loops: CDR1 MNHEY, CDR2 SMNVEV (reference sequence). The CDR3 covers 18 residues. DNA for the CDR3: TGTGCCAGCAGTGCTCTACCCGGGACAGGGGGAAAGAGAAACACCATATATTTT. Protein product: CASSALPGTGGKRNTIYF.

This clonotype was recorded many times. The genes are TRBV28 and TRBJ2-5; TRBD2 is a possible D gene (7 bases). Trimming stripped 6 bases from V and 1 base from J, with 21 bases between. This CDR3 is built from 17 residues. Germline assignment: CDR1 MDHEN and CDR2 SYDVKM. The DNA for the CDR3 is TGTGCCAGCAGCAAAATATGGGGGGGCGGGGGCCAAGAGACCCAGTACTTC. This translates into CASSKIWGGGGQETQYF.

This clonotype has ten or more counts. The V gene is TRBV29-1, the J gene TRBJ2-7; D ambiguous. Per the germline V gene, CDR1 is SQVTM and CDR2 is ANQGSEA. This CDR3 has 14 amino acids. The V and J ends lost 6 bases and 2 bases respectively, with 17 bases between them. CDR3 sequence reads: CSVQVGSQAYEQYF. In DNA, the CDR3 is TGCAGCGTCCAGGTTGGATCTCAGGCCTACGAGCAGTACTTC.

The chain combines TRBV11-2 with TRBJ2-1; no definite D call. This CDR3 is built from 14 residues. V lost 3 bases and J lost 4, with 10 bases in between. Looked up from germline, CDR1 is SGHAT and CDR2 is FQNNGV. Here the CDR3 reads CASSFQDEYNEQFF. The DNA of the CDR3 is TGTGCCAGCAGCTTTCAGGACGAGTACAATGAGCAGTTCTTC. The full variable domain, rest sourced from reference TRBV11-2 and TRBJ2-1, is EAGVAQSPRYKIIEKRQSVAFWCNPISGHATLYWYQQILGQGPKLLIQFQNNGVVDDSQLPKDRFSAERLKGVDSTLKIQPAKLEDSAVYLCASSFQDEYNEQFFGPGTRLTVL.

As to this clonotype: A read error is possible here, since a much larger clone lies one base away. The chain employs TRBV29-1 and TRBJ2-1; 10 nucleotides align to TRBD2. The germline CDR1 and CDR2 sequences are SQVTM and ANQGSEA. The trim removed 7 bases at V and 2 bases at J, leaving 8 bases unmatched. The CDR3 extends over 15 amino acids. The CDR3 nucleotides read TGCAGCGGTGAGGAGCGGGAGGGCGCCTACAATGAGCAGTTCTTC. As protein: CSGEEREGAYNEQFF.

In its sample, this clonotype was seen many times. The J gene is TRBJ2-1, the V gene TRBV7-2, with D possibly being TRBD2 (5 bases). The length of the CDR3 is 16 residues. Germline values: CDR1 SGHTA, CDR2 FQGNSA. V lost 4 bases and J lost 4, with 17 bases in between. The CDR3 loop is CASSSTSGGEYNEQFF. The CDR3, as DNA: TGTGCCAGCAGCTCCACGAGCGGAGGAGAATACAATGAGCAGTTCTTC.

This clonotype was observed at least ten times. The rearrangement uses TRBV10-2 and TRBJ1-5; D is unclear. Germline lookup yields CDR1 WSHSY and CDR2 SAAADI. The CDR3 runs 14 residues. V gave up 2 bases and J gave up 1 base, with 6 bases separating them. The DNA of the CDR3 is TGCGCCAGCAGTGAGCAAATGAGCAATCAGCCCCAGCATTTT. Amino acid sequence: CASSEQMSNQPQHF.

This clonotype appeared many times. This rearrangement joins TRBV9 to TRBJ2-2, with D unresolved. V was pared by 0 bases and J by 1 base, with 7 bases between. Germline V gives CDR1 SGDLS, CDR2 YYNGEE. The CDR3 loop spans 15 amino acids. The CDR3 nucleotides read TGTGCCAGCAGCGTAGGGGGTTGGAACACCGGGGAGCTGTTTTTT. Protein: CASSVGGWNTGELFF. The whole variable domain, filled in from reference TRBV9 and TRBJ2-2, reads DSGVTQTPKHLITATGQRVTLRCSPRSGDLSVYWYQQSLDQGLQFLIQYYNGEERAKGNILERFSAQQFPDLHSELNLSSLELGDSALYFCASSVGGWNTGELFFGEGSRLTVL.

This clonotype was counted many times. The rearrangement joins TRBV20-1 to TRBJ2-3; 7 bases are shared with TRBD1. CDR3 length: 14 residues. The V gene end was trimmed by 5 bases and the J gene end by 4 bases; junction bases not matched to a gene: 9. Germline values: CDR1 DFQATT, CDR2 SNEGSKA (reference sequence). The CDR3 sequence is CSAPDRSMPDTQYF. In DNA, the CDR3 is TGCAGTGCTCCGGACAGGTCAATGCCAGATACGCAGTATTTT.

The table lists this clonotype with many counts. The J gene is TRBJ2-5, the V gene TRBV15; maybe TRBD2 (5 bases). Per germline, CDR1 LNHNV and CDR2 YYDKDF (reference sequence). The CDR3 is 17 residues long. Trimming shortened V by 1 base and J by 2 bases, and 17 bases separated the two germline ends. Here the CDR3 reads CATSRGGGSLEQETQYF. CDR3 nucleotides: TGTGCCACCAGCAGAGGAGGAGGAAGCTTGGAACAAGAGACCCAGTACTTC.